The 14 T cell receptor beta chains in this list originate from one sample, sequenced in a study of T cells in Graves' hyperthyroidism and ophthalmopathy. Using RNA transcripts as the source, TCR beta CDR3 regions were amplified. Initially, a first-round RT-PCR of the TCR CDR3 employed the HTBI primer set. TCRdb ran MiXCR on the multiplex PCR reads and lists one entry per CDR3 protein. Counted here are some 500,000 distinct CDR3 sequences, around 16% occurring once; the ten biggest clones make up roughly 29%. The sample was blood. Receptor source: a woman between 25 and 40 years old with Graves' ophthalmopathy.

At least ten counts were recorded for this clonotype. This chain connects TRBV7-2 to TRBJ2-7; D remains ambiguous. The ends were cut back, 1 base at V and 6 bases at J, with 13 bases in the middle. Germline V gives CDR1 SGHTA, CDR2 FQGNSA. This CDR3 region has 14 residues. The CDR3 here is CASSLVSSASEQYF. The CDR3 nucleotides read TGTGCCAGCAGCTTAGTGTCTTCGGCGAGCGAGCAGTACTTC.

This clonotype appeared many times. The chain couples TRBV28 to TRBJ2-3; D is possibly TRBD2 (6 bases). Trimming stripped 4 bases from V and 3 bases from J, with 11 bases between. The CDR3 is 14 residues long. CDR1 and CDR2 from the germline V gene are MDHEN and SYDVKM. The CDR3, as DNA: TGTGCCAGCAGTTCCATAGCGGTTACAGATACGCAGTATTTT. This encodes CASSSIAVTDTQYF.

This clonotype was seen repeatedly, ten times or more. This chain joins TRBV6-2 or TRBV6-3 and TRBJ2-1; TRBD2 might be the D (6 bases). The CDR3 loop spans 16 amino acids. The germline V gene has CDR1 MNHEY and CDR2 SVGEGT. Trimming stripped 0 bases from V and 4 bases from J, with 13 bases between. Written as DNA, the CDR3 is TGTGCCAGCAGTTACTCGATGTCGGGGGATTACAATGAGCAGTTCTTC. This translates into CASSYSMSGDYNEQFF.

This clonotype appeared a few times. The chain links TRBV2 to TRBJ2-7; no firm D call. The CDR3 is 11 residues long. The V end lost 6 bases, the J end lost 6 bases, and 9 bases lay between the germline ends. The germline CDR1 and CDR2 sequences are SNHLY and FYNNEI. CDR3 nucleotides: TGTGCCAGCAGATGGACCCTCGAGCAGTACTTC. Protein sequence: CASRWTLEQYF.

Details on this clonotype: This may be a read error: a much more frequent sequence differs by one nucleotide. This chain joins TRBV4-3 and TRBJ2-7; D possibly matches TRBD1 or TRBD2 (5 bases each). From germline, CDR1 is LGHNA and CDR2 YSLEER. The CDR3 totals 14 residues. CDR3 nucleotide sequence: TGCGCCAGCGGCCAAGCGAGGGGCGCCTACGAGCAGTACTTC. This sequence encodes CASGQARGAYEQYF.

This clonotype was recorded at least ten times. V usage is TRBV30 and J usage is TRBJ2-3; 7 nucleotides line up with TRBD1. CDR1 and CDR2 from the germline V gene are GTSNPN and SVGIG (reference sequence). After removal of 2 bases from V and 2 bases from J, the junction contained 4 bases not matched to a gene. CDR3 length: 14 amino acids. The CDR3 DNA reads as TGTGCCTGGAGTACAGGGGATCTCACAGATACGCAGTATTTT. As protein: CAWSTGDLTDTQYF.

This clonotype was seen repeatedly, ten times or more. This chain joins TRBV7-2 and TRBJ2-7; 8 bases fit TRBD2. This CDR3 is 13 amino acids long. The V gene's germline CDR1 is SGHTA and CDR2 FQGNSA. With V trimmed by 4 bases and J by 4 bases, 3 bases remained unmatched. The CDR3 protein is CASSWGLEYEQYF. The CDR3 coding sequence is TGTGCCAGCAGCTGGGGACTAGAGTACGAGCAGTACTTC. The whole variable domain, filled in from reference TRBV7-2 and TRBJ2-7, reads GAGVSQSPSNKVTEKGKDVELRCDPISGHTALYWYRQSLGQGLEFLIYFQGNSAPDKSGLPSDRFSAERTGGSVSTLTIQRTQQEDSAVYLCASSWGLEYEQYFGPGTRLTVT.

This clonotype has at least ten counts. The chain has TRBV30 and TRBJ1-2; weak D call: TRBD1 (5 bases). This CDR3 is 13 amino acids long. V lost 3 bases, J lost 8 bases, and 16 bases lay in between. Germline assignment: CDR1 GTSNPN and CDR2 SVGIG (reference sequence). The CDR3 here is CAWRVTGTGGYTF. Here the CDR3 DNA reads TGTGCCTGGAGGGTCACCGGGACGGGAGGCTACACCTTC.

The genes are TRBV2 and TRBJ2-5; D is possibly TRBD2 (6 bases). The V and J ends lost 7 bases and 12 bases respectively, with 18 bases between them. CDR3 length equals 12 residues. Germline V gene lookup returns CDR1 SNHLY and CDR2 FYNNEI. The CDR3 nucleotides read TGTGCCAGCAAGGCGGGGATGAGCCGGGAGTACTTC. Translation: CASKAGMSREYF.

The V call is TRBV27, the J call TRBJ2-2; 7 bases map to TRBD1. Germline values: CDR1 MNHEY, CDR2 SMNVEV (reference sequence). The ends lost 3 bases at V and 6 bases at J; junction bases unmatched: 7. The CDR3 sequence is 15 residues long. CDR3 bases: TGTGCCAGCAGTTTTCCGCGACAGGGCCCCGGGGAGCTGTTTTTT. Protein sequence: CASSFPRQGPGELFF.

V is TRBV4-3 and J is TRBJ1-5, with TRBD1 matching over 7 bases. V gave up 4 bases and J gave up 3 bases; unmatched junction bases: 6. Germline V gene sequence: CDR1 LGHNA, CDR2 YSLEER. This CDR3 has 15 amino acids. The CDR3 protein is CASSPGGQYNQPQHF. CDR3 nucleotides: TGCGCCAGCAGCCCAGGGGGACAGTACAATCAGCCCCAGCATTTT.

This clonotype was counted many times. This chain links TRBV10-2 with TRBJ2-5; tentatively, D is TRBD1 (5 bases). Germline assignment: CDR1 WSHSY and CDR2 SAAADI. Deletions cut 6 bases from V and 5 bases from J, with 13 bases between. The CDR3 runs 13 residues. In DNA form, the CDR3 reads TGCGCCAGCAGCGCAGGGTTTCAGGAGACCCAGTACTTC. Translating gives CASSAGFQETQYF.

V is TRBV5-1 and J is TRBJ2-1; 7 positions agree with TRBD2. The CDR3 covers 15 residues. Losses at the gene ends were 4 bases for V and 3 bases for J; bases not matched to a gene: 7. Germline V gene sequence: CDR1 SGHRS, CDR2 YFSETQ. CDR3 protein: CASSVGGSNYNEQFF. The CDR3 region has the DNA TGCGCCAGCAGCGTGGGCGGGAGTAACTACAATGAGCAGTTCTTC. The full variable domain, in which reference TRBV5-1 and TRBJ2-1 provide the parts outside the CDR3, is KAGVTQTPRYLIKTRGQQVTLSCSPISGHRSVSWYQQTPGQGLQFLFEYFSETQRNKGNFPGRFSGRQFSNSRSEMNVSTLELGDSALYLCASSVGGSNYNEQFFGPGTRLTVL.

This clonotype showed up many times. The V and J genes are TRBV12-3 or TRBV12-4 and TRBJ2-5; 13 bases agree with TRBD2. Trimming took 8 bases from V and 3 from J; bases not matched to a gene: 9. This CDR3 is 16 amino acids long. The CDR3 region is CASSGTSGNGEETQYF. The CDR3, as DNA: TGTGCCAGCTCCGGGACTAGCGGGAATGGGGAAGAGACCCAGTACTTC.